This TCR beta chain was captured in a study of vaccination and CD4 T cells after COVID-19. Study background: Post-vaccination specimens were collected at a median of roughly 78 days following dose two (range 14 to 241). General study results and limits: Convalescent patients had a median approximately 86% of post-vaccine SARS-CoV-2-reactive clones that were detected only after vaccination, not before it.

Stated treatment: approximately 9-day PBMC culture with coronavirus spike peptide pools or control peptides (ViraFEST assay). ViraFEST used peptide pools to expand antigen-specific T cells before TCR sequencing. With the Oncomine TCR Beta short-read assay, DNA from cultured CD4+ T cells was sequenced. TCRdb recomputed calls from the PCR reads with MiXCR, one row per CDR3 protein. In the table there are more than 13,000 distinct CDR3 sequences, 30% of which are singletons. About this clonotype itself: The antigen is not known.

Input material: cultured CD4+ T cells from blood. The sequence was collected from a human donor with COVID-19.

The CDR3 DNA is TGTGCCAGCAGTGACTCCGGGACAGGAGGCAATCAGCCCCAGCATTTT. It yields the protein CASSDSGTGGNQPQHF. The chain employs TRBV28 and TRBJ1-5; 8 positions agree with TRBD1. The germline V gene has CDR1 MDHEN and CDR2 SYDVKM. J gave up 2 bases and V 5 bases, and 8 bases lay outside the gene matches. The CDR3 length is 16 residues.